This record looks at one T cell receptor (beta chain) sequence and its context. This clone was seen just once. There is no known antigen for this receptor. Per-base qualities were not stored, and no clone one base away is much larger. This specimen's time point label, interpreted: pre-treatment baseline. Blood samples were collected before treatment (T0) and at week 3 (W3), after the first cycle of checkpoint blockade. Except for two patients with rapid clinical progression, response was assessed 12 weeks after the first infusion by RECIST 1.1; disease control meant complete response, partial response or stable disease. Patients were excluded for prior systemic cancer treatment, concomitant immunosuppressant therapy or synchronous other active malignancies. Both bulk PBMC and plasma cell-free DNA were sequenced for TCR beta so that circulating cells and T cell turnover could be tracked. Lymphoprep and SepMate tubes were used to isolate PBMC from blood, and red cell lysis was then performed. QIAamp DNA Blood Mini kits were used to extract DNA from PBMC and from sorted T cell subsets.

The sample belongs to a study of blood T cell dynamics during melanoma immunotherapy (dated by TCRdb to the early 2020s). The study in broad terms: Patients with metastatic melanoma were treated with first-line pembrolizumab or nivolumab plus ipilimumab as standard of care in the United Kingdom. Peripheral T cell receptor repertoires of metastatic melanoma patients were profiled before and after one cycle of checkpoint inhibitor therapy to find early correlates of response. The training cohort was made up of consecutive patients, while a further independent group of patients from the same centre was pooled to form an external validation set.

The germline V gene specifies MGHRA as CDR1 and YSYEKL as CDR2. The germline ends are 26 bases apart after V is trimmed by 2 bases and J by 4 bases. The CDR3 covers 20 residues, taking in both the cysteine and the phenylalanine. Left in the record is the CDR3 DNA by itself, 60 bases read in frame from the first base. Overall results and qualifications from the work: The relatively small sample size was acknowledged as a potential limitation on generalization of the results. Unlike progressors, patients who went on to achieve disease control showed a bifurcated reorganization of the PBMC repertoire at W3, with either increased clonality or increased diversity. The study could not determine whether the T cell clones driving repertoire changes were melanoma-specific or reflected general immune activation.

Every bulk PBMC sample had a fixed 350 ng of DNA loaded. TCR beta CDR3 sequences were amplified from genomic DNA using the immunoSEQ TCRb Assay kit according to manufacturer instructions. The KAPA Library Quantification Kit for Illumina platforms was used to quantify pooled libraries by qPCR. Pooled libraries were clustered at 0.6-1.1 pM and sequenced on an Illumina NextSeq 500. The authors' pipeline ran thus. TCR data were analyzed using immunoSEQ ANALYZER and the R LymphoSeq package. A rearrangement efficiency score was calculated as productive divided by the sum of productive and non-productive CDR3 sequences. Within each patient, timepoints were compared pairwise for clonality, measured with the Gini coefficient, and for diversity, measured with the Renyi index at alpha=1. Clonal relatedness, based on an edit distance of 3, and repertoire similarity, based on the Bhattacharyya coefficient, were both computed in LymphoSeq. To classify response, a linear discriminant analysis based on week-3 changes in clonality and diversity was built with the R MASS and caret packages. This immuneACCESS table, as held by TCRdb, lists in-frame sequences with V and J called but not all clones. Of the missing ones, under half trace to an unresolved V gene in checked studies; the others have no known cause. The V and J calls and the clone size are those of that table, but D and trimming were determined from the DNA. Across this sample there are fewer than 16,000 clones, with about 85% seen only once. Of the sample, about 4.6% falls within the top ten clones.

Here the chain combines TRBV4-1 and TRBJ1-4, with no D gene named confidently. This clonotype was obtained from a human donor with melanoma. Sample: blood, taken from a patient treated with checkpoint blockade. Here the CDR3 is given as CASSQLAGGRSGSGNEKLFF. The sequence in DNA is TGCGCCAGCAGCCAACTTGCCGGAGGACGGAGTGGGTCTGGTAATGAAAAACTGTTTTTT.